This TCR beta chain emerged from a study of blood T cell repertoires in COVID-19. The overall study: Donors in the United States, Italy and Spain gave samples during acute or convalescent COVID-19.

The protocol was immunoSEQ multiplex PCR, while the TCRdb copy is restricted to in-frame clones and leaves out a portion. The repertoire includes about 250,000 clones, roughly 80% of them detected once, and roughly 7.9% sits in the top ten. Per the germline V gene, CDR1 is SGHAT and CDR2 is FQNNGV. This CDR3 is built from 15 residues. Trimming left V 4 bases short and J 6 bases short, with 18 bases between. Sequencing used peripheral blood. The V call is TRBV11-2, the J call TRBJ1-2; D ambiguous. The receptor was isolated from an elderly woman with acute or convalescent COVID-19. CDR3 residues: CASSSGRITPDGYTF. The CDR3 nucleotides read TGTGCCAGCAGCTCCGGGAGAATAACGCCAGATGGCTACACCTTC.